This T cell receptor beta chain is drawn from a study of T cells after somatic rescue of genetic block. The CDR3 contains 16 residues. V shed 4 bases and J shed 4 bases, with 17 bases lying between them. Germline CDR1 reads MNHEY; CDR2 reads SVGAGI. Measured with immunoSEQ multiplex PCR; TCRdb has only the in-frame clones, and not every one. The sample contains about 11,000 clones, less than 85% of which appear only once. V is TRBV6-5 and J is TRBJ2-4; TRBD2 might be the D (6 bases). Sample: peripheral blood mononuclear cells (PBMCs). The sequence was obtained from a boy younger than 18. CDR3 DNA sequence: TGTGCCAGCAGTTTGAAGGGGAGTGGGGGGAAAAACATTCAGTACTTC. Translating gives CASSLKGSGGKNIQYF.